This TCR beta chain is from a study of Tregs in tolerant kidney transplant recipients. Findings and limits, study-wide: Findings come from small patient numbers and require larger validation. Nucleotide sequences could not be compared across some patients' samples due to primer changes.

Concerning this clone itself: Its antigen is unknown. The DNA ends 3 residues before the CDR3 does, and the rest of the CDR3 is filled in from the germline J gene.

TCRdb keeps only in-frame clones here, not all; method: immunoSEQ multiplex PCR. The record lists about 30,000 clones, of which the ten most abundant hold about 8%. Germline V gives CDR1 SGHDT, CDR2 YYEEEE. Deletions cut 6 bases from V and 0 bases from J, with 10 bases between. The CDR3 length is 13 residues. This clonotype was sampled from a human donor who received a combined kidney and bone marrow transplant. The input for sequencing was CD8+ T cells from blood, taken before the transplant. The J gene is TRBJ2-7, the V gene TRBV5-6; D might be TRBD1 (6 bases). The CDR3 loop is CASTTGSSYEQYF. The part of the CDR3 DNA that was read is TGTGCCAGCACCACAGGGAGCTCCTACGAG.